This TCR beta chain was identified during a study of T-cell memory formation after mild COVID-19. Findings and limits, study-wide: SARS-CoV-2 specificity of second-wave clones peaking day 37 was unconfirmed. For contracting clones, CD4+ ones sat mainly in CM and EM, CD8+ in EMRA.

This clonotype was recorded at least ten times. What it binds is unknown. From the 5' RACE reads, TCRdb called clonotypes with MiXCR, one entry per CDR3 protein. This sample yields about 130,000 distinct CDR3 sequences, of which 17% are seen a single time; roughly 5% belongs to the top ten. Trimming took off 3 bases at V and 4 bases at J, with 17 bases between the two ends. Per germline, CDR1 SGHTA and CDR2 FQGNSA. The CDR3 runs 16 residues. This sequence joins TRBV7-2 and TRBJ2-3; possibly TRBD2 for D (7 bases). The origin of this receptor is a young man who had mild COVID-19 (a few samples of this study predate the infection). Cell type and time point are not known. Sample: PBMCs or a T cell subset sorted from them (not recorded which). CDR3 loop: CASSFVGGGASDTQYF. The CDR3, as DNA: TGTGCCAGCAGCTTTGTAGGTGGGGGGGCATCAGATACGCAGTATTTT.